The entry that follows covers one T cell receptor (beta chain) sequence. The antigen remains undetermined. V was shortened by 6 bases and J by 4 bases, with 9 bases between the two germline ends. In germline, CDR1 is SQVTM, CDR2 ANQGSEA. CDR3 length equals 12 residues. The data originate from a study of CD8+ T cells in alopecia areata. Whole-study context: After 6 to 18 months of tofacitinib, follow-up continued 6 months off drug.

Study findings and constraints: The link between baseline CD8+ expansion and response remains uncertain with one nonresponder. Both scalp clonality and the expanded CD8+ clones among the top 100 showed a significant decrease with tofacitinib. Resident alphabeta T-cell populations of normal skin are likewise subject to sequencing in scalp samples.

Sequencing relied on a cDNA template that was reverse transcribed from extracted RNA. Produced via immunoSEQ multiplex PCR; TCRdb's table is partial and in-frame only. Of about 74,000 clones listed, 29% are singletons. Specified treatment: oral pan-JAK inhibitor, 5-10 mg twice daily. This clonotype was sampled from a human donor with alopecia areata. This chain connects TRBV29-1 to TRBJ2-2; no firm D call. The sequenced sample was CD8+ T cells sorted from blood, obtained at week 4, from a patient treated with tofacitinib. The CDR3 region is CSVLDTTGELFF. CDR3 DNA sequence: TGCAGCGTCCTAGACACCACCGGGGAGCTGTTTTTT.